These T cell receptor beta chains were read from a single sample in a study of blood T cell repertoires in COVID-19. Assay used: immunoSEQ multiplex PCR; TCRdb lists only in-frame clones, some missing. The table records some 200,000 clones, 75% to 85% of them present only once. What was sequenced was peripheral blood. Every receptor here comes from a woman aged 35 to 49 with COVID-19, enrolled during active disease. Each CDR3 is given with its conserved first and last residue. Fields, in order: CDR3 DNA, CDR3 protein, CDR3 length, V gene, clone size, D gene, J gene. A D gene is named only where the DNA matches it firmly. Only some rows state a clone size, as once, few, many or a class for expanded clones.

cdr3_nt: TGTGCCAGCAGCTTGGGCGGGCGCGGGAGGACATACGAGCAGTACTTC
cdr3_aa: CASSLGGRGRTYEQYF
cdr3_length: 16
v_call: TRBV5-4
clone_size: once
d_call: TRBD2
j_call: TRBJ2-7

cdr3_nt: TGTGCCAGCAGCTTGGAGACTAGGGGCTCCAATGAGCAGTTCTTC
cdr3_aa: CASSLETRGSNEQFF
cdr3_length: 15
v_call: TRBV5-4
clone_size: NA
d_call: NA
j_call: TRBJ2-1

cdr3_nt: TGTGCCAGCTCACCCCGGGACAGGGAAGTTGTCAATCAGCCCCAGCATTTT
cdr3_aa: CASSPRDREVVNQPQHF
cdr3_length: 17
v_call: TRBV18
clone_size: NA
d_call: TRBD1
j_call: TRBJ1-5

cdr3_nt: TGCGCCAGCAGCTTCGGGTCCCACAATGAGCAGTTCTTC
cdr3_aa: CASSFGSHNEQFF
cdr3_length: 13
v_call: TRBV5-1
clone_size: NA
d_call: NA
j_call: TRBJ2-1

cdr3_nt: TGTGCCAGCAGCGCCTTACTAGCGGGTAAAGAGACCCAGTACTTC
cdr3_aa: CASSALLAGKETQYF
cdr3_length: 15
v_call: TRBV9
clone_size: few
d_call: TRBD2
j_call: TRBJ2-5

cdr3_nt: TGTGCCTGGAGTGCCGGACTAGGTGACGAGCAGTACTTC
cdr3_aa: CAWSAGLGDEQYF
cdr3_length: 13
v_call: TRBV30
clone_size: NA
d_call: TRBD2
j_call: TRBJ2-7

cdr3_nt: TGTGCCAGCAGCTTACGGGATCCCGGTCAGCCCCAGCATTTT
cdr3_aa: CASSLRDPGQPQHF
cdr3_length: 14
v_call: TRBV7-8
clone_size: few
d_call: NA
j_call: TRBJ1-5

cdr3_nt: TGTGCCAGCAGCCCTGGACAGACTTACACCGGGGAGCTGTTTTTT
cdr3_aa: CASSPGQTYTGELFF
cdr3_length: 15
v_call: TRBV14
clone_size: NA
d_call: NA
j_call: TRBJ2-2

cdr3_nt: TGTGCCAGCTCACCATTAGCGATTAGCAATCAGCCCCAGCATTTT
cdr3_aa: CASSPLAISNQPQHF
cdr3_length: 15
v_call: TRBV18
clone_size: few
d_call: NA
j_call: TRBJ1-5

cdr3_nt: TGTGCCAGCTCACCAGGGCAACATCCGAACACTGAAGCTTTCTTT
cdr3_aa: CASSPGQHPNTEAFF
cdr3_length: 15
v_call: TRBV18
clone_size: NA
d_call: NA
j_call: TRBJ1-1

cdr3_nt: TGTGCCAGCAGTTTCGGACAGGGGGAAGAGACCCAGTACTTC
cdr3_aa: CASSFGQGEETQYF
cdr3_length: 14
v_call: TRBV27
clone_size: NA
d_call: TRBD1
j_call: TRBJ2-5

cdr3_nt: TGTGCCAGCAGCGGGACACTGAACACTGAAGCTTTCTTT
cdr3_aa: CASSGTLNTEAFF
cdr3_length: 13
v_call: TRBV9
clone_size: NA
d_call: NA
j_call: TRBJ1-1

cdr3_nt: TGTGCCAGCAGCCAGCGGGTGGCCTCTGGAAACACCATATATTTT
cdr3_aa: CASSQRVASGNTIYF
cdr3_length: 15
v_call: TRBV7-9
clone_size: NA
d_call: NA
j_call: TRBJ1-3

cdr3_nt: TGCAGCGCCGAGGCGGGAGCTACCTACGAGCAGTACTTC
cdr3_aa: CSAEAGATYEQYF
cdr3_length: 13
v_call: TRBV29-1
clone_size: once
d_call: TRBD2
j_call: TRBJ2-7

cdr3_nt: TGTGCTAGCAGCTTAGATGCAGGGCATACGCAGTATTTT
cdr3_aa: CASSLDAGHTQYF
cdr3_length: 13
v_call: TRBV7-7
clone_size: NA
d_call: NA
j_call: TRBJ2-3

cdr3_nt: TGTGCCAGCACCCCCACCGGGACACTGAGGGAGACCCAGTACTTC
cdr3_aa: CASTPTGTLRETQYF
cdr3_length: 15
v_call: TRBV6-5
clone_size: NA
d_call: NA
j_call: TRBJ2-5

cdr3_nt: TGTGCCAGCAGTGAAGGGCTGACAGACGCTGTCACCATATATTTT
cdr3_aa: CASSEGLTDAVTIYF
cdr3_length: 15
v_call: TRBV6-1
clone_size: NA
d_call: NA
j_call: TRBJ1-3

cdr3_nt: TGTGCCAGTAGTCCTACCTGGCGAGGAGAGACCCAGTACTTC
cdr3_aa: CASSPTWRGETQYF
cdr3_length: 14
v_call: TRBV19
clone_size: once
d_call: NA
j_call: TRBJ2-5

cdr3_nt: TGTGCCAGCAGTGAAACTTACAGGGAAAGCAATCAGCCCCAGCATTTT
cdr3_aa: CASSETYRESNQPQHF
cdr3_length: 16
v_call: TRBV6-1
clone_size: NA
d_call: NA
j_call: TRBJ1-5

cdr3_nt: TGTGCCAGCGGACAGGGGGACAGGGTCGGCACTGAAGCTTTCTTT
cdr3_aa: CASGQGDRVGTEAFF
cdr3_length: 15
v_call: TRBV2
clone_size: once
d_call: TRBD1
j_call: TRBJ1-1

cdr3_nt: TGTGCCTGTCGAGAGACCCAGTACTTC
cdr3_aa: CACRETQYF
cdr3_length: 9
v_call: TRBV18
clone_size: NA
d_call: NA
j_call: TRBJ2-5

cdr3_nt: TGTGCCAGCAGTTCGGGACAGGGTTACAATGAGCAGTTCTTC
cdr3_aa: CASSSGQGYNEQFF
cdr3_length: 14
v_call: TRBV6-1
clone_size: NA
d_call: TRBD1
j_call: TRBJ2-1

cdr3_nt: TGCGCCAGCAGTGACGGAGGTATTGGAAACACCATATATTTT
cdr3_aa: CASSDGGIGNTIYF
cdr3_length: 14
v_call: TRBV10-1
clone_size: NA
d_call: NA
j_call: TRBJ1-3

cdr3_nt: TGCAGCGGACTAGCGGTAAACACCGGGGAGCTGTTTTTT
cdr3_aa: CSGLAVNTGELFF
cdr3_length: 13
v_call: TRBV29-1
clone_size: NA
d_call: TRBD2
j_call: TRBJ2-2

cdr3_nt: TGTGCCAGCTCACCTTCCTGGACCGTCGGGGCCCAGTACTTC
cdr3_aa: CASSPSWTVGAQYF
cdr3_length: 14
v_call: TRBV18
clone_size: NA
d_call: NA
j_call: TRBJ2-5

cdr3_nt: TGCGCCAGCAGTGAATTGTCTAGTAGGAATGAGCAGTTCTTC
cdr3_aa: CASSELSSRNEQFF
cdr3_length: 14
v_call: TRBV10-2
clone_size: NA
d_call: NA
j_call: TRBJ2-1